This T cell receptor beta chain was sequenced for a study of regulatory T cells in long-lasting Graves disease. Study-wide points: TCR diversity in persistent Graves' patients was below that of newly diagnosed ones.

Sequencing libraries for TCR beta were prepared with iRepertoire HTBI primers and Arm-PCR of CDR3 regions. TCRdb reprocessed the multiplex PCR reads with MiXCR, giving one entry per CDR3 protein. This repertoire shows about 470,000 distinct CDR3 sequences, 20% to 25% found once; its top ten account for around 7%. This clonotype was seen a few times. Its antigen is still unknown. Time point reported: persistent/refractory GD, antithyroid drugs over 5 years with positive TRAb. The TCR library was made from RNA that had been extracted from PBMCs in TRIzol. This sequence originates from a female donor with Graves disease. The sample consisted of peripheral blood mononuclear cells (PBMCs), taken when the disease was refractory, from a patient treated with antithyroid drugs.

The CDR3 nucleotides read TGTGCCAGCAGTCCAGGGGTGGAAGTCGCTGAAGCTTTCTTT. It translates to CASSPGVEVAEAFF. V and J are TRBV28 and TRBJ1-1; D may be TRBD1 (6 bases). Germline V gives CDR1 MDHEN, CDR2 SYDVKM. CDR3 size: 14 residues. Trimming left V 5 bases short and J 6 bases short, with 16 bases between.